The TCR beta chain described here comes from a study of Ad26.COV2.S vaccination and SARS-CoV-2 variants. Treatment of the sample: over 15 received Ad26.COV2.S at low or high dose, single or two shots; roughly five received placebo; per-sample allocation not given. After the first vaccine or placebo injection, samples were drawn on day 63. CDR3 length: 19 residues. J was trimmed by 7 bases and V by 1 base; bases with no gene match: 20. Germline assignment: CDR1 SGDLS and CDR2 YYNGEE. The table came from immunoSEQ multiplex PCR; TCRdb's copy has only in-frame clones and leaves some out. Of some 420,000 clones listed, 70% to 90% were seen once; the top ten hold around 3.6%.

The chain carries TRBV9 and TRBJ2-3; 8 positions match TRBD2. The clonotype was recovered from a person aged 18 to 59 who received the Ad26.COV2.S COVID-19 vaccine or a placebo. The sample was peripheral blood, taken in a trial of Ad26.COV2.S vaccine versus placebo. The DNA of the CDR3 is TGTGCCAGCAGCGTAAGCCCGGCGGGGCGGGGGGAAGCTACGCATACGCAGTATTTT. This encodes CASSVSPAGRGEATHTQYF.